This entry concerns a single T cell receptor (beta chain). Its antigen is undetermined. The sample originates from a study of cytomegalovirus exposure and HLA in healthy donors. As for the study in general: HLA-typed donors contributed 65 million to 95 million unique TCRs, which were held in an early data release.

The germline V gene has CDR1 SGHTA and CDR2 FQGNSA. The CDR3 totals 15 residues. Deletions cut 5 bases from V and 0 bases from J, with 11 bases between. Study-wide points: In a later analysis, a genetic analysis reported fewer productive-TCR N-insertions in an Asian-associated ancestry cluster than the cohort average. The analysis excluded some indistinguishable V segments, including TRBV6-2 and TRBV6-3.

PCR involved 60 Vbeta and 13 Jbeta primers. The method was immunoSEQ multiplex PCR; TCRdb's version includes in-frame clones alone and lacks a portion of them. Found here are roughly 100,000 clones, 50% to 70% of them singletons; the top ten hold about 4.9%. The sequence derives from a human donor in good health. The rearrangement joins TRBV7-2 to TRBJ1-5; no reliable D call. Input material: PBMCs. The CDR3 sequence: CASSPTRDSNQPQHF. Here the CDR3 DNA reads TGTGCCAGCAGCCCCACCCGGGATAGCAATCAGCCCCAGCATTTT.